These T cell receptor beta chains were read from a single sample in a study of T-cell reconstitution after alpha-beta-depleted transplantation in children. TCRdb independently ran MiXCR on the PCR reads; one entry per CDR3 protein. The table shows around 200,000 distinct CDR3 sequences, with under 8.5% occurring only once. Sample: PBMCs, mostly from graft donor cells, taken 360 days after TCRalphabeta/CD19-depleted stem cell transplant. The receptors come from a male patient aged 2 to 9 who had a stem cell transplant for acute myeloid leukemia, so the T cells may come from the graft donor. CDR3s include the opening cysteine and the closing phenylalanine or tryptophan. The order of the fields is clone size, D gene, V gene, J gene, CDR3 DNA, CDR3 protein. A D gene is named only where the DNA matches it firmly. Expanded clones get a size class; other rows say once, few or many, or leave the size out.

>many|.|TRBV7-9|TRBJ2-3
TGTGCCAGCAGCTCGAGGGGGGGGGCCAGAACAGATACGCAGTATTTT
CASSSRGGARTDTQYF
>few|.|TRBV20-1|TRBJ2-7
TGCAGTGCTAGAGTGGCTTCACTCTCCTACGAGCAGTACTTC
CSARVASLSYEQYF
>.|.|TRBV29-1|TRBJ1-4
TGCAGCGTTTTGGGGGGAGCAACTAATGAAAAACTGTTTTTT
CSVLGGATNEKLFF
>once|.|TRBV5-1|TRBJ2-2
TGCGCCAGCAGTCGCAGGGGGGCCCAGGGCACCGGGGAGCTGTTTTTT
CASSRRGAQGTGELFF
>.|TRBD2|TRBV7-8|TRBJ2-3
TGTGCCAGCAGCTTCCTAAGCGGGGTCACAGATACGCAGTATTTT
CASSFLSGVTDTQYF
>many|.|TRBV29-1|TRBJ2-3
TGCAGCACCCGTGGGTACACAGATACGCAGTATTTT
CSTRGYTDTQYF
>many|.|TRBV5-1|TRBJ2-1
TGCGCCAGCAGCTTGGCAGACAATGAGCAGTTCTTC
CASSLADNEQFF
>few|.|TRBV29-1|TRBJ2-2
TGCAGCGTCCACAGGGCGGGGACCGGGGAGCTGTTTTTT
CSVHRAGTGELFF
>few|.|TRBV12-3/TRBV12-4|TRBJ2-5
TGTGCCAGCAGTTTGTGGGGGGGCGAGACCCAGTACTTC
CASSLWGGETQYF
>.|.|TRBV20-1|TRBJ2-4
TGCAGTGCCAAACCGGGGGCCATTAACATTCAGTACTTC
CSAKPGAINIQYF
>few|.|TRBV7-9|TRBJ2-1
TGTGCCAGCAGCTTTCAATTGCTGGGACTCCCCCACAATGAGCAGTTCTTC
CASSFQLLGLPHNEQFF
>few|.|TRBV19|TRBJ1-2
TGTGCCAGTTCTGGCAGGAATGGCTACACCTTC
CASSGRNGYTF
>many|.|TRBV12-3/TRBV12-4|TRBJ2-1
TGTGCCAGCAGTTTAGGTTCAGGGGTGGGGCAGTTCTTC
CASSLGSGVGQFF
>many|.|TRBV5-1|TRBJ2-5
TGCGCCAGCAGCTTGTTAGACCAAGAGACCCAGTACTTC
CASSLLDQETQYF
>few|TRBD1|TRBV6-5|TRBJ2-1
TGTGCCAGCAGTTCCCCCGCTGACAGGGGTCAAAGCTCCTACAATGAGCAGTTCTTC
CASSSPADRGQSSYNEQFF
>few|TRBD1|TRBV11-2|TRBJ1-5
TGTGCCAGCAGCTTAAGGGGGCGGGTTGGCCAGCCCCAGCATTTT
CASSLRGRVGQPQHF
>many|.|TRBV20-1|TRBJ2-3
TGCAGTGCTAGAGCCCGTATACGTTACACAGATACGCAGTATTTT
CSARARIRYTDTQYF
>few|TRBD1|TRBV30|TRBJ1-4
TGTGCCTGGAGTACACGACAGGGGGCAACTAATGAAAAACTGTTTTTT
CAWSTRQGATNEKLFF
>many|.|TRBV29-1|TRBJ2-3
TGCAGCGTTGGGGGGGTCCTCACGTTCACAGATACGCAGTATTTT
CSVGGVLTFTDTQYF
>many|.|TRBV7-9|TRBJ2-2
TGTGCCAGCAGCTCCCAGATTAGCCCCCCTTACACCGGGGAGCTGTTTTTT
CASSSQISPPYTGELFF
>few|.|TRBV6-5|TRBJ2-7
TGTGCCAGCAGTTACGACAGTTTCGGGGGAGAGCAGTACTTC
CASSYDSFGGEQYF
>few|TRBD2|TRBV25-1|TRBJ2-5
TGTGCCAGCAGTTCGGCTAGCGGGGAGACCCAGTACTTC
CASSSASGETQYF
>few|.|TRBV6-6|TRBJ1-1
TGTGCCAGCAGTTACGTGGATAAAGCTGAAGCTTTCTTT
CASSYVDKAEAFF
>few|.|TRBV12-3/TRBV12-4|TRBJ2-2
TGTGCCAGCACCCCCAGGGGCCACACCGGGGAGCTGTTTTTT
CASTPRGHTGELFF
>few|TRBD2|TRBV15|TRBJ2-3
TGTGCCACCAGCAAGACTAGCGGGACGTCTAGCACAGATACGCAGTATTTT
CATSKTSGTSSTDTQYF
>few|.|TRBV29-1|TRBJ2-7
TGCAGCGTCGCGAAGAACCGATACGAGCAGTACTTC
CSVAKNRYEQYF
>.|.|TRBV5-1|TRBJ2-7
TGCGCCAGCAGCTTGTACTCGACGGAAACCTACGAGCAGTACTTC
CASSLYSTETYEQYF
>.|.|TRBV20-1|TRBJ1-2
TGCAGTGCTAGAGGCCTTGGGACGGGGAGCTATGGCTACACCTTC
CSARGLGTGSYGYTF
>many|.|TRBV7-3|TRBJ1-1
TGTGCCAGCAGCTTAATGTCGGGTATCGGGGAAGAAGCTTTCTTT
CASSLMSGIGEEAFF
>.|TRBD1|TRBV5-1|TRBJ2-3
TGCGCCAGCAGCTTGGACAGGGGGCGCACAGATACGCAGTATTTT
CASSLDRGRTDTQYF
>.|.|TRBV5-5|TRBJ1-5
TGTGCCAGCAGCTTGGATGGGAGGAGGCCCCAGCATTTT
CASSLDGRRPQHF
>.|TRBD2|TRBV5-1|TRBJ2-4
TGCGCCAGCAGCCCCCTGGGACTAGCGGCGGGGGGAGACATTCAGTACTTC
CASSPLGLAAGGDIQYF
>few|.|TRBV12-3/TRBV12-4|TRBJ1-3
TGTGCCAGCAGTCCCTCGGGCTCTGGAAACACCATATATTTT
CASSPSGSGNTIYF
>.|TRBD1|TRBV5-1|TRBJ2-7
TGCGCCAGCAGCTTGGACGACAGGGCCTACGAGCAGTACTTC
CASSLDDRAYEQYF
>many|.|TRBV20-1|TRBJ2-7
TGCAGTGCTAGAGATGCTTCGCAGGGAGTCAACGAGCAGTACTTC
CSARDASQGVNEQYF
>few|TRBD2|TRBV7-2|TRBJ2-5
TGTGCCAGCAGCTTAGCGGGTAGCGGGCGACATATTCAAGAGACCCAGTACTTC
CASSLAGSGRHIQETQYF
>many|TRBD1|TRBV7-3|TRBJ2-1
TGTGCCAGCAGCCCACTAGGGGGCATAGGGATTAATGAGCAGTTCTTC
CASSPLGGIGINEQFF
>.|TRBD1|TRBV7-3|TRBJ2-1
TGTGCCAGCAGCTTTGACAGGGGATCCTACAATGAGCAGTTCTTC
CASSFDRGSYNEQFF
>few|.|TRBV12-3/TRBV12-4|TRBJ2-1
TGTGCCAGCAGTGAAGTGTCCCCTCGCGGCAAGCAGTTCTTC
CASSEVSPRGKQFF
>.|TRBD2|TRBV27|TRBJ2-1
TGTGCCAGCACTCTCCTCCGTAGCGGGACGAACAATGAGCAGTTCTTC
CASTLLRSGTNNEQFF
>few|.|TRBV4-2|TRBJ1-5
TGTGCCAGCAGCCAAGGAGGGGCAGAGCCCCAGCATTTT
CASSQGGAEPQHF
>few|.|TRBV28|TRBJ1-5
TGTGCCAGCAGTTTACCGGTACAGCCCCAGCATTTT
CASSLPVQPQHF
>.|.|TRBV20-1|TRBJ1-1
TGCAGTGCGCGGGACGGAAGAGCCACTGAAGCTTTCTTT
CSARDGRATEAFF
>.|TRBD1|TRBV20-1|TRBJ1-5
TGCAGTGCTCTCCCAGAGGGGGCTGATCAGCCCCAGCATTTT
CSALPEGADQPQHF
>.|.|TRBV29-1|TRBJ1-1
TGCAGCGTTGAAAAACGGCTGGAACCTGAAGCTTTCTTT
CSVEKRLEPEAFF
>many|.|TRBV7-9|TRBJ2-5
TGTGCCAGCAGCTTAGACGCAATTTACCAAGAGACCCAGTACTTC
CASSLDAIYQETQYF
>many|.|TRBV19|TRBJ1-2
TGTGCCAGTAGTATCAGCAGGGAGAGTGGCTACACCTTC
CASSISRESGYTF
>many|.|TRBV5-1|TRBJ2-1
TGCGCCAGCAGCTTGTACCAGTACAATGAGCAGTTCTTC
CASSLYQYNEQFF
>.|TRBD1|TRBV7-7|TRBJ2-2
TGTGCTAGCAGCTTAAATGACAGGGCCAACACCGGGGAGCTGTTTTTT
CASSLNDRANTGELFF
>many|TRBD2|TRBV10-3|TRBJ2-3
TGTGCCACGACTAGCGAGACAGATACGCAGTATTTT
CATTSETDTQYF
>many|.|TRBV4-2|TRBJ2-1
TGTGCCAGCAGCCAAGATATTACAGCCTACAATGAGCAGTTCTTC
CASSQDITAYNEQFF
>many|.|TRBV21-1|TRBJ1-1
TGTGCCAGCAGCTCTGGGGCATCCAGGGGTACTGAAGCTTTCTTT
CASSSGASRGTEAFF
>.|TRBD2|TRBV4-2|TRBJ2-7
TGTGCCAGCAGCCAAGGGGGACTAGCGGGAGGGTTCGTATACGAGCAGTACTTC
CASSQGGLAGGFVYEQYF
>.|.|TRBV18|TRBJ2-7
TGTGCCAGCTCACCCCAGTTCGACGAGCAGTACTTC
CASSPQFDEQYF
>many|TRBD2|TRBV3-1|TRBJ2-1
TGTGCCAGCAGCAAGACTAGCGGAAACAATGAGCAGTTCTTC
CASSKTSGNNEQFF